Below are 11 T cell receptor beta chains sequenced from a single sample in a study of blood T cell repertoires in COVID-19. Here immunoSEQ multiplex PCR was the method, and the copy in TCRdb shows in-frame clones only, minus some. In the table there are about 48,000 clones, around nine tenths of which are singletons. Sequenced: peripheral blood. The receptors were gathered from a man in his sixties or seventies with acute or convalescent COVID-19.

This CDR3 is CASSVVSTGNTIYF. The DNA for the CDR3 is TGTGCCAGCAGCGTAGTATCTACTGGAAACACCATATATTTT. The gene calls are TRBV9 and TRBJ1-3; D is ambiguous. The ends were cut back, 0 bases at V and 2 bases at J, with 6 bases in the middle. From germline, CDR1 is SGDLS and CDR2 YYNGEE. This CDR3 is 14 amino acids long.

This rearrangement joins TRBV6-5 to TRBJ2-7, with 7 bases fitting TRBD1. CDR1 MNHEY and CDR2 SVGAGI come from the germline V gene. The CDR3 extends over 15 amino acids. After removal of 6 bases from V and 4 bases from J, the junction contained 12 bases not matched to a gene. In DNA form, the CDR3 reads TGTGCCAGCAGCCGATCATACAGGGGAGAATACGAGCAGTACTTC. Translating gives CASSRSYRGEYEQYF.

The chain combines TRBV7-8 with TRBJ2-1, with D perhaps TRBD2 (6 bases). Germline lookup yields CDR1 SGHVS and CDR2 FQNEAQ. V was shortened by 2 bases and J by 2 bases, with 16 bases between the two germline ends. The CDR3 contains 17 residues. The CDR3 DNA reads as TGTGCCAGCAGCTTAACGCGGGACTGGGGAGCCTACAATGAGCAGTTCTTC. Translated: CASSLTRDWGAYNEQFF.

The chain is built from TRBV5-1 and TRBJ1-4; D is unclear. Germline loops: CDR1 SGHRS, CDR2 YFSETQ. The CDR3 consists of 14 residues. Trimming cost V 7 bases and J 5 bases, with 15 bases left between them. CDR3 sequence: CASRTHRENEKLFF. In nucleotides, the CDR3 is TGCGCCAGCCGTACCCACCGAGAGAATGAAAAACTGTTTTTT.

The J gene is TRBJ1-1, the V gene TRBV28, with D hard to call. CDR1 and CDR2 (germline): MDHEN, SYDVKM. The CDR3 consists of 13 residues. The ends were cut back, 7 bases at V and 3 bases at J, with 12 bases in the middle. The CDR3 DNA follows: TGTGCCAGCACCTGGGAAGCGGACACTGAAGCTTTCTTT. Protein sequence: CASTWEADTEAFF.

The table lists this clone with a count of one. The chain joins TRBV7-2 to TRBJ1-2; tentatively, D is TRBD1 (5 bases). Germline V gene data show CDR1 as SGHTA and CDR2 as FQGNSA. The V and J ends lost 4 bases and 4 bases respectively, with 13 bases between them. The CDR3 has 14 amino acids. The CDR3 here is CASSSDSTFYGYTF. In DNA, the CDR3 is TGTGCCAGCAGCTCCGACAGCACCTTCTATGGCTACACCTTC.

The chain is built from TRBV6-2 or TRBV6-3 and TRBJ1-2; the match to TRBD1 covers 7 bases. Germline-derived CDR1 and CDR2 are MNHEY and SVGEGT. The CDR3 loop spans 16 amino acids. The junction had 13 bases not matched to a gene; V was cut back by 6 bases and J by 3 bases. CDR3 sequence: CASSDLPGRGDYGYTF. CDR3 bases: TGTGCCAGCAGCGACTTACCTGGCAGGGGGGACTATGGCTACACCTTC.

The CDR3 DNA reads as TGTGCCAGCTCTCCAGATCTTAATGAAAAACTGTTTTTT. Its translation is CASSPDLNEKLFF. The chain couples TRBV2 to TRBJ1-4; D is unresolved. The CDR3 is 13 residues long. V lost 8 bases and J 4 bases, leaving 11 bases between the germline ends. The germline gives CDR1 SNHLY, CDR2 FYNNEI.

The rearrangement uses TRBV7-8 and TRBJ2-7; no clear D. CDR3 size: 14 residues. Germline values: CDR1 SGHVS, CDR2 FQNEAQ. The V end lost 3 bases, the J end lost 6 bases, and 15 bases lay between the germline ends. DNA for the CDR3: TGTGCCAGCAGCTTGAGTAGAACCCTAGGCGAGCAGTACTTC. Translating it yields CASSLSRTLGEQYF.

The chain couples TRBV11-3 to TRBJ2-5; a weak D match, TRBD1 (6 bases). The CDR3 is made up of 15 amino acids. Trimming took 0 bases from V and 3 from J, leaving 11 bases between them. Germline V lookup: CDR1 SGHNT, CDR2 YENEEA. For the CDR3, the DNA is TGTGCCAGCAGCTTAGACGGCGGACAGAAAGAGACCCAGTACTTC. Translating it yields CASSLDGGQKETQYF.

This chain uses TRBV6-1 with TRBJ1-1; D gene unclear. The CDR3 consists of 15 residues. V lost 2 bases, J lost 5 bases, and 15 bases lay in between. In germline, CDR1 is MNHNS, CDR2 SASEGT. In nucleotides, the CDR3 is TGTGCCAGCAGTGAATCCCACGGGATCCAGACTGAAGCTTTCTTT. It encodes CASSESHGIQTEAFF.